Below, 15 T cell receptor beta chains from the same sample are listed, as sequenced in a study of CD8+CD57+ T cells in acquired aplastic anemia. For CDR3 and TCR beta VDJ profiling, genomic DNA was the template used. TCRdb independently ran MiXCR on the reads; one entry per CDR3 protein. The top ten hold 8% to 9.5% of the sample, which has around 140,000 distinct CDR3 sequences, 41% seen once. The sample taken for sequencing was sorted CD4+, CD8+, or CD8+CD57+ T cells (not recorded which) from PBMCs. The receptors stem from a human donor in good health, serving as a control.

This chain uses TRBV15 with TRBJ2-2; D is unclear. The CDR3 consists of 16 residues. CDR1 is LNHNV, CDR2 YYDKDF, per germline (reference sequence). V was pared by 3 bases and J by 1 base, with 12 bases between. The CDR3 region is CATSRVGLLNTGELFF. DNA of the CDR3: TGTGCCACCAGCAGGGTCGGCCTACTGAACACCGGGGAGCTGTTTTTT.

The rearrangement joins TRBV20-1 to TRBJ2-7; 10 nucleotides line up with TRBD1. The CDR3 is 15 residues long. The germline CDR1 and CDR2 sequences are DFQATT and SNEGSKA (reference sequence). The junction had 9 bases not matched to a gene; V was cut back by 0 bases and J by 7 bases. This CDR3 is CSAREGTGDSGEQYF. Written as DNA, the CDR3 is TGCAGTGCTAGAGAAGGGACAGGGGATTCGGGGGAGCAGTACTTC.

The V gene is TRBV6-1, the J gene TRBJ2-1; a weak D match, TRBD2 (7 bases). This CDR3 comprises 14 residues. V was trimmed by 7 bases and J by 4 bases, leaving 14 bases between them. Germline-derived CDR1 and CDR2 are MNHNS and SASEGT. CDR3 DNA sequence: TGTGCCAGCAAAATAGGGGGGGGGTACAATGAGCAGTTCTTC. Amino acid sequence: CASKIGGGYNEQFF.

The sample holds many counts of this clonotype. The chain carries TRBV24-1 and TRBJ2-3; no clear D gene. Trimming shortened V by 4 bases and J by 5 bases, and 12 bases separated the two germline ends. Per the germline V gene, CDR1 is KGHDR and CDR2 is SFDVKD. The CDR3 extends over 14 amino acids. CDR3 amino acids: CATSDLGPRDTQYF. CDR3 coding DNA: TGTGCCACCAGTGACCTCGGGCCACGAGATACGCAGTATTTT.

The chain combines TRBV9 with TRBJ2-1, with no clear D. The V and J ends lost 5 bases and 6 bases respectively, with 3 bases between them. Germline V gene lookup returns CDR1 SGDLS and CDR2 YYNGEE. The CDR3 spans 10 residues. The CDR3 protein is CASRANEQFF. CDR3 nucleotide sequence: TGTGCCAGCAGGGCCAATGAGCAGTTCTTC.

J is TRBJ1-4 and V is TRBV7-9, with 7 nucleotides matching TRBD1. Losses at the gene ends were 5 bases for V and 8 bases for J; bases not matched to a gene: 5. The CDR3 covers 13 residues. Germline V gene lookup returns CDR1 SEHNR and CDR2 FQNEAQ (reference sequence). This CDR3 reads CASSRQGKEKLFF. The DNA of the CDR3 is TGTGCCAGCAGCCGACAGGGAAAGGAAAAACTGTTTTTT.

This clonotype occurred many times. J is TRBJ2-1 and V is TRBV12-3 or TRBV12-4; D call uncertain. CDR3 length: 11 residues. The V end was cut by 5 bases, the J end by 9 bases, with 8 bases between. The DNA of the CDR3 is TGTGCCAGCAGTCAATCCGGTGAGCAGTTCTTC. Translated: CASSQSGEQFF.

In its sample, this clonotype is medium-sized. The chain combines TRBV7-9 with TRBJ1-6; D remains unclear. Germline CDR1 is SEHNR and CDR2 is FQNEAQ (reference sequence). With 6 bases removed from V and 11 bases from J, the gap between germline ends came to 11 bases. The CDR3 consists of 12 residues. The CDR3 protein is CASSVGSAPLHF. The CDR3 nucleotides are TGTGCCAGCAGTGTGGGGTCGGCACCCCTCCACTTT. Supplemented by reference TRBV7-9 and TRBJ1-6, the full variable domain reads DTGVSQNPRHKITKRGQNVTFRCDPISEHNRLYWYRQTLGQGPEFLTYFQNEAQLEKSRLLSDRFSAERPKGSFSTLEIQRTEQGDSAMYLCASSVGSAPLHFGNGTRLTVT.

This clonotype was seen many times. The chain couples TRBV12-5 to TRBJ1-2; D not certain. V was pared by 7 bases and J by 5 bases, with 8 bases between. From germline, CDR1 is LGHNT and CDR2 FRNRAP. CDR3 length: 11 amino acids. CDR3 sequence (DNA): TGTGCTAGTGCCCTAGGGTATGGCTACACCTTC. Translating gives CASALGYGYTF.

The chain recombines TRBV5-8 with TRBJ1-4, with D possibly being TRBD1 (5 bases). With 2 bases removed from V and 10 bases from J, the gap between germline ends came to 18 bases. Germline CDR1 is SGHTS and CDR2 is YDEGEE. There are 15 residues in the CDR3. The CDR3 DNA sequence: TGTGCCAGCAGCTTCCACCGGGGCCTGGGAGGAAAACTGTTTTTT. Translated: CASSFHRGLGGKLFF.

There are a few counts of this clonotype. A single base separates this from a much larger clone, so it may be a read error. The chain employs TRBV20-1 and TRBJ2-3; 10 bases are a match to TRBD1. With 5 bases clipped from V and 9 bases from J, the junction kept 11 bases outside the gene matches. Germline V lookup: CDR1 DFQATT, CDR2 SNEGSKA (reference sequence). There are 14 residues in the CDR3. In DNA form, the CDR3 reads TGCAGTGCTTTTTCGGTGGGACAGGGGTACACGCAGTATTTT. It yields the protein CSAFSVGQGYTQYF.

The CDR3, as DNA: TGTGCCATCAGTACCTACGGGGGGCAGATCACCGGGGAGCTGTTTTTT. Its protein is CAISTYGGQITGELFF. The V call is TRBV10-3, the J call TRBJ2-2; D is perhaps TRBD2 (7 bases). Trimming removed 5 bases at V and 4 bases at J, with 17 bases between. The germline V gene has CDR1 ENHRY and CDR2 SYGVKD. This CDR3 has 16 amino acids.

This clonotype has more than one count but fewer than ten. V gene TRBV6-1 combines with J gene TRBJ1-1; perhaps TRBD1 as D (6 bases). V was cut by 6 bases and J by 0 bases, with 14 bases left in between. CDR1 is MNHNS, CDR2 SASEGT, per germline. This CDR3 has 15 residues. CDR3 nucleotides: TGTGCCAGCAGAGCCGCCGGACAGATGAACACTGAAGCTTTCTTT. The encoded protein is CASRAAGQMNTEAFF.

The J gene is TRBJ1-2, the V gene TRBV5-4; no clear D gene. The germline V gene has CDR1 SGHNT and CDR2 YYREEE (reference sequence). Trimming left V 0 bases short and J 11 bases short, with 11 bases between. The CDR3 runs to 12 residues. This CDR3 is CASSLADQWYTF. DNA of the CDR3: TGTGCCAGCAGCTTGGCGGACCAGTGGTACACCTTC.

The chain is built from TRBV2 and TRBJ2-7, with TRBD1 identical over 8 bases. CDR1 and CDR2 from the germline V gene are SNHLY and FYNNEI. V dropped 1 base and J dropped 2; count of bases not matched to a gene: 4. CDR3 size: 15 residues. CDR3 residues: CASSEGTGNPYEQYF. In DNA form, the CDR3 reads TGTGCCAGCAGTGAAGGGACAGGGAATCCCTACGAGCAGTACTTC.